This is a list of T cell receptor beta chains from one sample in a study of vaccination and CD4 T cells after COVID-19. One entry per CDR3 protein results from TCRdb running MiXCR on the PCR reads. This sample has about 23,000 distinct CDR3 sequences; 45% to 65% occur once, and the top ten carry roughly 3.1%. Antigens of these TCRs are unknown. Sequenced: CD4+ T cells from blood, cultured in vitro. These receptors originate from a human donor who had recovered from COVID-19. CDR3s include the opening cysteine and the closing phenylalanine or tryptophan. The order of the fields is CDR3 DNA, CDR3 protein, D gene, clone size, V gene, CDR3 length, J gene. D genes are given only for firm matches. The listing skips clone size in some rows; elsewhere it reads once, few, many or a size class.

TGTGCCAGCAGTCCGCGACCACAGGGGGGCTATGGCTACACCTTC CASSPRPQGGYGYTF TRBD1 - TRBV27 15 TRBJ1-2
TGTGCCATCAGTGAAGGCCGAGACGAGCAGTACTTC CAISEGRDEQYF - - TRBV10-3 12 TRBJ2-7
TGTGCCAGCAGGCGACTAGCGGGAGGGCTCGACGAGCAGTACTTC CASRRLAGGLDEQYF TRBD2 once TRBV7-2 15 TRBJ2-7
TGTGCCAGCAGCCCGACGGCAGGGACCTCCTACGAGCAGTACTTC CASSPTAGTSYEQYF - - TRBV11-3 15 TRBJ2-7
TGTGCCAGCAGTTCAGCAGAGCAGGGGAATCAGCCCCAGCATTTT CASSSAEQGNQPQHF - few TRBV6-5 15 TRBJ1-5
TGTGCCAGCAGTTCGCGGGGCTCTGAAGCTTTCTTT CASSSRGSEAFF - - TRBV6-5 12 TRBJ1-1
TGTGCCAGCAGCCAGGCGACAGGGAGTTATGGCTACACCTTC CASSQATGSYGYTF TRBD1 - TRBV4-2 14 TRBJ1-2
TGTGCCATCAGTGAGTCACCCCATAGCAATCAGCCCCAGCATTTT CAISESPHSNQPQHF - - TRBV10-3 15 TRBJ1-5
TGCAGTGCCCCGACTAGCGGGGGGGAACGCACAGATACGCAGTATTTT CSAPTSGGERTDTQYF TRBD2 - TRBV20-1 16 TRBJ2-3
TGCAGTGCTAGAGATCTAAATCTTGGCTACACCTTC CSARDLNLGYTF - - TRBV20-1 12 TRBJ1-2
TGTGCCACCAGTGAGCAAGACAGGGGGCGGGACGAGCAGTACTTC CATSEQDRGRDEQYF TRBD1 - TRBV24-1 15 TRBJ2-7
TGTGCCAGCAACCCCGGGGGGAGCCAAGAGACCCAGTACTTC CASNPGGSQETQYF TRBD2 - TRBV5-4 14 TRBJ2-5
TGTGCCAGCAGCCTCTTTAGGGGCCCTAACTATGGCTACACCTTC CASSLFRGPNYGYTF - few TRBV7-2 15 TRBJ1-2
TGCAGCGTTGAAGGCCTTCAGACAGGGGGTCGGGGCTATGGCTACACCTTC CSVEGLQTGGRGYGYTF TRBD1 - TRBV29-1 17 TRBJ1-2
TGTGCCAGCAGTCCCTTGGACATTGCTAGAGGAGGCTACACCTTC CASSPLDIARGGYTF - - TRBV28 15 TRBJ1-2
TGCGCCAGCAGCCAAGAATCCCCGGGGGCCCTTGAGGGCAATCAGCCCCAGCATTTT CASSQESPGALEGNQPQHF - once TRBV4-1 19 TRBJ1-5
TGTGCCACCAGTGACGCCCGGGGGAGGGACATTCAGTACTTC CATSDARGRDIQYF TRBD2 few TRBV24-1 14 TRBJ2-4
TGTGCCAGCAGTGAGGGGGGAACTAGCACAGATACGCAGTATTTT CASSEGGTSTDTQYF - once TRBV6-4 15 TRBJ2-3
TGTGCCAGCAGCCTCCTAGCGGGAGCGCTCAATACGCAGTATTTT CASSLLAGALNTQYF TRBD2 few TRBV6-2/TRBV6-3 15 TRBJ2-3
TGTGCCAGTAGTCCCCAACCTAGCACAGATACGCAGTATTTT CASSPQPSTDTQYF - once TRBV19 14 TRBJ2-3
TGTGCCAGCAGTGCAACAGGCTATGGCTACACCTTC CASSATGYGYTF - few TRBV27 12 TRBJ1-2
TGTGCCAGCAGCGGTAACAGGGACAGCGAGAACAATCAGCCCCAGCATTTT CASSGNRDSENNQPQHF TRBD1 once TRBV7-9 17 TRBJ1-5
TGTGCCAGCAGTTTGGGACTACCACTCACAGATACGCAGTATTTT CASSLGLPLTDTQYF TRBD2 - TRBV12-3/TRBV12-4 15 TRBJ2-3
TGTGCCACCCTGGAGGGCAGGGAGAACACTGAAGCTTTCTTT CATLEGRENTEAFF - - TRBV19 14 TRBJ1-1
TGCAGTGCTAGGACAGGGGGGAGCGGCTACACCTTC CSARTGGSGYTF TRBD1 few TRBV20-1 12 TRBJ1-2
TGCAGTGCTAGCCCCCTGAACTGGAAGAGCTCCTACGAGCAGTACTTC CSASPLNWKSSYEQYF - - TRBV20-1 16 TRBJ2-7
TGTGCCAGTAGTAAACAGGCCGATGGGGACTATGGCTACACCTTC CASSKQADGDYGYTF - - TRBV19 15 TRBJ1-2
TGCAGTGCTAGCGGCCGGGGTGAGTGGGGCGAGCAGTACTTC CSASGRGEWGEQYF - - TRBV20-1 14 TRBJ2-7
TGTGCCAGCAGCCTTGTTCTCGACACTGAAGCTTTCTTT CASSLVLDTEAFF - - TRBV12-3/TRBV12-4 13 TRBJ1-1
TGTGCCAGCAGTTATCTTCCGGGGGGGGCTCGGCACACAGATACGCAGTATTTT CASSYLPGGARHTDTQYF TRBD2 - TRBV6-2/TRBV6-3 18 TRBJ2-3
TGTGCCAGCAGTACACCGACAGGGCCGGGGGAGCAGTATTTC CASSTPTGPGEQYF - - TRBV2 14 TRBJ2-7
TGTGCCAGCAAATGGACAGGGGGTGGTGGCTACACCTTC CASKWTGGGGYTF TRBD1 - TRBV6-1 13 TRBJ1-2
TGTGCCATCAGGCCGCCACAAGGCTATGGCTACACCTTC CAIRPPQGYGYTF - - TRBV10-3 13 TRBJ1-2